The clone carrying this T cell receptor beta chain was recorded once. The antigen remains undetermined. The record originates from a study of Ad26.COV2.S vaccination and SARS-CoV-2 variants. Points from the study as a whole: Participants given vaccine showed non-spike TCR breadth similar to that of placebo recipients. Possibly, TCR breadth and depth analyses underestimated total T cell responses. Relative to placebo recipients, vaccine recipients exhibited elevated spike-specific TCR breadth.

V was pared by 4 bases and J by 0 bases, with 1 base of the junction left unmatched. Looked up from germline, CDR1 is SEHNR and CDR2 is FQNEAQ (reference sequence). The CDR3 has 14 residues. Assay: immunoSEQ multiplex PCR; the TCRdb copy retains only in-frame clones and omits some. There are approximately 90,000 clones in the sample; less than 85% occur only once, and roughly 15% lies in the top ten. This material consisted of peripheral blood, taken after recovery from COVID-19. The V call is TRBV7-9, the J call TRBJ2-3, with 7 bases fitting TRBD2. This receptor was obtained from a human donor who had recovered from COVID-19. DNA of the CDR3: TGTGCCAGCAGCTATAGCGGGAGCACAGATACGCAGTATTTT. Amino acids: CASSYSGSTDTQYF. The full variable domain, completed using reference TRBV7-9 and TRBJ2-3, is DTGVSQNPRHKITKRGQNVTFRCDPISEHNRLYWYRQTLGQGPEFLTYFQNEAQLEKSRLLSDRFSAERPKGSFSTLEIQRTEQGDSAMYLCASSYSGSTDTQYFGPGTRLTVL.